This TCR beta chain stems from a study of a mutant IDH1 vaccine in newly diagnosed glioma. About the study: Radiotherapy alone preceded vaccination by 4-6 weeks; alternatively, vaccination started with temozolomide cycles.

The CDR3 is made up of 13 amino acids. CDR1 is MNHEY and CDR2 is SVGAGI in the germline V gene. V was pared by 0 bases and J by 6 bases, with 9 bases between. Time point here: week 5, during vaccination. The content of each vaccine dose was 300 ug of mutant IDH1 20-mer peptide, and topical imiquimod accompanied it. TCRdb keeps only in-frame clones here, not all; method: immunoSEQ multiplex PCR. This table has under 70,000 clones, 80% to 90% appearing once. This clone was observed once. Its cognate antigen is unknown. V usage is TRBV6-5 and J usage is TRBJ2-7; maybe TRBD2 (5 bases). Sequenced material: PBMCs, taken from a glioma patient whose treatment included an IDH1 peptide vaccine. The source is a woman in her fifties or sixties with glioma. The CDR3 protein is CASSYSMGSEQYF. The CDR3 DNA is TGTGCCAGCAGTTACTCGATGGGGAGCGAGCAGTACTTC.